The 8 T cell receptor beta chains in this list originate from one sample, sequenced in a study of T cell repertoires in cytomegalovirus infection. These receptors have no identified antigens. Each CDR3 protein gets one entry after TCRdb re-called the reads with MiXCR. The data hold 650,000 to 850,000 distinct CDR3 sequences, with 25% to 30% observed a single time. The starting material was cultured CD8+ T cells from PBMCs, obtained from culture after CMV antigen stimulation. The receptors originated from a human donor in good health (CMV status not recorded). Some clones in this sample may be carry-over from other donors' samples.

V is TRBV6-5 and J is TRBJ2-3; 8 bases fit TRBD2. Germline CDR1 MNHEY, CDR2 SVGAGI. V lost 5 bases, J lost 2 bases, and 12 bases stayed unmatched. The CDR3 has 17 amino acids. The chain's CDR3 is CASSAVWAGGHTDTQYF. CDR3 nucleotides: TGTGCCAGCAGTGCAGTCTGGGCGGGGGGTCACACAGATACGCAGTATTTT.

The V and J genes are TRBV6-2 or TRBV6-3 and TRBJ2-1; D may be TRBD1 (6 bases). Between the trimmed V and J ends, which lost 6 bases and 6 bases, there was a span of 12 bases. The germline gives CDR1 MNHEY, CDR2 SVGEGT. This CDR3 spans 13 amino acids. CDR3 bases: TGTGCCAGCAGGAGGACAGCCCCCAATGAGCAGTTCTTC. This codes for CASRRTAPNEQFF.

This clonotype has at least ten counts. The CDR3 DNA follows: TGTGCCAGCAGTTTCTCGGGGGCGAGCACTGAAGCTTTCTTT. Translation gives CASSFSGASTEAFF. The chain combines TRBV12-3 or TRBV12-4 with TRBJ1-1; weak D call: TRBD1 (6 bases). The CDR3 contains 14 residues. The V end was cut by 3 bases, the J end by 4 bases, with 12 bases between.

As regards this clonotype: One base away lies a much larger clone, so this may be a sequencing read error. The J gene is TRBJ1-1, the V gene TRBV6-8; TRBD1 is a possible D gene (6 bases). CDR3 size: 14 residues. The V and J ends lost 4 bases and 0 bases respectively, with 9 bases between them. Per germline, CDR1 MNHGY and CDR2 SAAAGT. The DNA of the CDR3 is TGTGCCAGCAGTTGGGGGACAATGAACACTGAAGCTTTCTTT. Its translation is CASSWGTMNTEAFF.

This clonotype was counted many times. CDR3 nucleotides: TGTGCCAGCAGCTTACTCGCGAAGTACCAAGAGACCCAGTACTTC. Residues: CASSLLAKYQETQYF. The V and J genes are TRBV7-6 and TRBJ2-5; no firm D call. This CDR3 is built from 15 residues. The V end lost 2 bases, the J end lost 0 bases, and 10 bases lay between the germline ends. Per germline, CDR1 SGHVS and CDR2 FNYEAQ.

CDR3 in amino acids: CASRPTGTSLYEQYV. CDR3 in DNA: TGTGCCAGCAGGCCGACAGGGACTTCTTTGTACGAGCAGTACGTC. The V and J genes are TRBV28 and TRBJ2-7; tentative D call: TRBD1 (7 bases). The CDR3 length is 15 residues. The V gene's germline CDR1 is MDHEN and CDR2 SYDVKM. V was pared by 6 bases and J by 4 bases, with 19 bases between.

There are a few counts of this clonotype. The chain carries TRBV6-1 and TRBJ2-3; 11 bases are a match to TRBD2. The J segment lost 3 bases and the V segment lost 3 bases, leaving 5 bases of the junction unmatched. Germline V CDR1 and CDR2: MNHNS, SASEGT. The CDR3 runs 16 residues. In DNA form, the CDR3 reads TGTGCCAGCAGTGATCTAGCGGGGGGATGGACAGATACGCAGTATTTT. Amino acids: CASSDLAGGWTDTQYF.

A note on this clonotype: One junction end disagrees with the germline gene, perhaps due to a read error. CDR3 DNA sequence: TGTGCCAGCAGCCAAGATGCGGCAGGGAAAGGCTACACCTTC. This codes for CASSQDAAGKGYTF. The chain recombines TRBV4-1 with TRBJ1-2; a weak D match, TRBD1 (5 bases). Per the germline V gene, CDR1 is MGHRA and CDR2 is YSYEKL. The CDR3 is 14 amino acids.